Listed below are T cell receptor beta chains from one sample, sequenced in a study of shared T cell receptors in the human thymus. Clones were sequenced by immunoSEQ multiplex PCR, and TCRdb holds only the in-frame ones, with some missing. The sample carries about 660,000 clones, 85% to 90% recorded once. These data were also reused for a study on human thymus T cells.

Sequencing used thymocytes. The receptors come from a boy in the first two years of life with a congenital heart defect. Each CDR3 is given with its conserved first and last residue. D genes are given only for firm matches. Where a row states a size, it is once, few, many or the class of an expanded clone; other rows omit it.

D	V	J	size	DNA	CDR3
.	TRBV2	TRBJ2-1	.	TGTGCAAGTGGGTTTGGGGGGAGCGGTCCTGTCCTGTACAATGAGCAGTTCTTC	CASGFGGSGPVLYNEQFF
TRBD2	TRBV5-1	TRBJ2-1	.	TGCGCCAGCAGCCCATATGAGCGGGGGCCCTACAATGAGCAGTTCTTC	CASSPYERGPYNEQFF
TRBD2	TRBV5-4	TRBJ2-1	.	TGTGCCAGCCGCCCGCGGGAGGGCGGCGATGAGCAGTTCTTC	CASRPREGGDEQFF
TRBD1	TRBV5-1	TRBJ1-2	.	TGCGCCAGCAGTCCATCCGGGGACAGGGGGATCTATGGCTACACCTTC	CASSPSGDRGIYGYTF
.	TRBV7-6	TRBJ2-5	.	TGTGCCAGCAGCTTCACGAAACTAAGGGCAGGGGGGGAGACCCAGTACTTC	CASSFTKLRAGGETQYF
TRBD1	TRBV29-1	TRBJ2-1	few	TGCAGCGTTGAAGGACAGGGGGCTCTAGCGGAAGTCTTC	CSVEGQGALAEVF
.	TRBV5-1	TRBJ2-5	.	TGCGCCAGCAGCTTGGCCAGGGGGGAGGAGACCCAGTACTTC	CASSLARGEETQYF
.	TRBV28	TRBJ2-7	.	TGTGCCAGCAGTTCCTCTCGGACAGCTTTAGGGTACGAGCAGTACTTC	CASSSSRTALGYEQYF
TRBD2	TRBV15	TRBJ2-1	.	TGTGCCACCAGAAACAGATCCCTCGGGCCGGGACTAGCGCGGCACAATGAGCAGTTCTTC	CATRNRSLGPGLARHNEQFF
TRBD2	TRBV5-1	TRBJ2-1	.	TGCGCCAGCAGCTTGGTGGCTAGCGGGGACAATGAGCAGTTCTTC	CASSLVASGDNEQFF
TRBD2	TRBV27	TRBJ2-2	.	TGTGCCAGCAGTCTCACGACTAGCACGAGACGGTACACCGGGGAGCTGTTTTTT	CASSLTTSTRRYTGELFF
TRBD1	TRBV14	TRBJ2-7	.	TGTGCCAGCAGCCAAGCCGGGACAGGCAGCTCCTACGAGCAGTACTTC	CASSQAGTGSSYEQYF
.	TRBV14	TRBJ1-4	.	TGTGCCAGCAGCCAAAGGGGGGGGCCGGGTGAAAAACTGTTTTTT	CASSQRGGPGEKLFF
TRBD2	TRBV5-4	TRBJ2-7	once	TGTGCCAGCAGCTTGAGAGCGGGACCCTACGAGCAGTACTTC	CASSLRAGPYEQYF
.	TRBV7-9	TRBJ2-5	once	TGTGCCAGCAGCTTCAGGGGTCTTAGCCAAGAGACCCAGTACTTC	CASSFRGLSQETQYF
TRBD1	TRBV6-5	TRBJ1-2	.	TGTGCCAGCAGTTACTCGAGGCCAGGGGGCTATGGCTACACCTTC	CASSYSRPGGYGYTF
.	TRBV5-6	TRBJ1-5	.	TGTGCCAGCAGCTTGGGATGGGAGAATCCGCCCCAGCATTTT	CASSLGWENPPQHF
.	TRBV28	TRBJ2-1	.	TGTGCCAGCAGCAGGACAGAAGTATACAATGAGCAGTTCTTC	CASSRTEVYNEQFF
TRBD1	TRBV27	TRBJ1-2	.	TGTGCCAGCAGCCCGAGTTTACAGGGGAGCTTTTCCCCCTATGGCTACACCTTC	CASSPSLQGSFSPYGYTF
TRBD1	TRBV5-4	TRBJ1-2	.	TGTGCCAGCAGCTTCTCGATCGGGACAGGGAAAAGCTACACCTTC	CASSFSIGTGKSYTF
.	TRBV2	TRBJ1-5	.	TGTGCCAGCAGTGAAACGTCTGGCCGTTATCAGCCCCAGCATTTT	CASSETSGRYQPQHF
TRBD1	TRBV7-2	TRBJ2-3	.	TGTGCCAGCAGCGGACCCCGGGACAGGGTATCCGATACGCAGTATTTT	CASSGPRDRVSDTQYF
TRBD2	TRBV12-5	TRBJ2-1	.	TGTGCTAGTGGTTTGGAGGCCTGGGCGGGAGGCAATGAGCAGTTCTTC	CASGLEAWAGGNEQFF
.	TRBV10-1	TRBJ1-4	few	TGCGCCAGCTTATCCCGAACGCGGGTGGGGGAAAAACTGTTTTTT	CASLSRTRVGEKLFF
TRBD2	TRBV7-2	TRBJ2-7	.	TGTGCCAGCAGCAGGGGACTAGCGGGAATTTACGAGCAGTACTTC	CASSRGLAGIYEQYF
TRBD1	TRBV7-9	TRBJ2-7	.	TGTGCCAGCAGCTTGGGACTCGACAGGGGCCTGGGCTACGAGCAGTACTTC	CASSLGLDRGLGYEQYF